The rows below give T cell receptor beta chains drawn from one sample of a study of Ad26.COV2.S vaccination and SARS-CoV-2 variants. Assay: immunoSEQ multiplex PCR; the TCRdb copy retains only in-frame clones and omits some. Of about 350,000 clones in the sample, 88% were seen once. Sequencing was performed on peripheral blood, taken in a trial of Ad26.COV2.S vaccine versus placebo. All receptors come from a person between 18 and 59 years old who received the Ad26.COV2.S COVID-19 vaccine or a placebo. The CDR3 runs from the conserved cysteine through the conserved F or W. The D gene is left open where the match is weak. Only some rows state a clone size, as once, few, many or a class for expanded clones.

j_gene,d_gene,v_gene,abundance,CDR3aa,CDR3nt
TRBJ1-1,NA,TRBV5-4,NA,CASAGNTEAFF,TGTGCCAGCGCAGGGAACACTGAAGCTTTCTTT
TRBJ1-3,NA,TRBV19,NA,CASSIEQTSGNTIYF,TGTGCCAGTAGTATAGAGCAAACCTCTGGAAACACCATATATTTT
TRBJ1-5,TRBD1,TRBV6-5,NA,CASRRTGRNQPQHF,TGTGCCAGCAGGAGGACAGGACGCAATCAGCCCCAGCATTTT
TRBJ1-2,NA,TRBV18,NA,CASSPPGWDYGYTF,TGTGCCAGCTCACCACCCGGGTGGGACTATGGCTACACCTTC
TRBJ2-2,NA,TRBV30,NA,CAWSLGSNTGELFF,TGTGCCTGGAGTCTAGGGTCGAACACCGGGGAGCTGTTTTTT
TRBJ1-1,TRBD1,TRBV4-1,few,CASRHTGGNTEAFF,TGCGCCAGCAGACATACAGGGGGAAACACTGAAGCTTTCTTT
TRBJ2-7,TRBD1,TRBV7-2,NA,CASSSPDRDSRAEQYF,TGTGCCAGCAGCTCACCGGACAGGGACTCCCGCGCCGAGCAGTACTTC
TRBJ2-5,TRBD1,TRBV4-1,NA,CASSPLFGRGPETQYF,TGCGCCAGCAGCCCATTATTTGGCAGGGGGCCAGAGACCCAGTACTTC
TRBJ2-1,NA,TRBV20-1,once,CSASPTGIREQFF,TGCAGTGCTAGTCCAACAGGGATCAGGGAGCAGTTCTTC
TRBJ2-1,NA,TRBV10-3,NA,CAISEGRGENEQFF,TGTGCCATCAGTGAGGGCAGGGGGGAGAATGAGCAGTTCTTC
TRBJ2-7,NA,TRBV30,NA,CAWSSLMTYEQYF,TGTGCCTGGAGTTCCCTGATGACCTACGAGCAGTACTTC
TRBJ1-1,NA,TRBV30,NA,CACPNSGDTEAFF,TGTGCCTGTCCCAACTCCGGGGACACTGAAGCTTTCTTT
TRBJ1-3,NA,TRBV28,NA,CASSFGGQENTIYF,TGTGCCAGCAGTTTCGGGGGGCAAGAAAACACCATATATTTT
TRBJ2-7,NA,TRBV19,NA,CASSIMGQRGRQAYEQYF,TGTGCCAGTAGTATAATGGGGCAGAGGGGACGGCAAGCCTACGAGCAGTACTTC
TRBJ2-4,NA,TRBV29-1,NA,CSAGGENIQYF,TGCAGCGCCGGGGGTGAAAACATTCAGTACTTC
TRBJ2-1,TRBD1,TRBV6-4,NA,CASSPGQDHNEQFF,TGTGCCAGCAGTCCGGGACAGGACCACAATGAGCAGTTCTTC
TRBJ1-1,NA,TRBV30,NA,CAWSSPGWGFAPNTEAFF,TGTGCCTGGAGTTCCCCCGGGTGGGGCTTCGCCCCAAACACTGAAGCTTTCTTT
TRBJ2-1,TRBD2,TRBV13,NA,CASSPRGGSPVVVYNEQFF,TGTGCCAGCAGCCCCCGGGGAGGGTCCCCCGTTGTGGTCTACAATGAGCAGTTCTTC
TRBJ1-1,NA,TRBV6-5,many,CASNRQRNTEAFF,TGTGCCAGCAACCGACAGAGGAACACTGAAGCTTTCTTT
TRBJ1-1,NA,TRBV9,NA,CASSRGTLGTEAFF,TGTGCCAGCAGCCGAGGGACCCTGGGGACTGAAGCTTTCTTT
TRBJ2-6,NA,TRBV5-1,NA,CASSFLQVDSGANVLTF,TGCGCCAGCAGCTTTTTACAGGTCGACTCTGGGGCCAACGTCCTGACTTTC
TRBJ1-5,TRBD1,TRBV6-5,NA,CASSYSRQGVNQPQHF,TGTGCCAGCAGTTACTCGAGACAGGGGGTCAATCAGCCCCAGCATTTT
TRBJ1-2,NA,TRBV6-5,once,CASSYSEVDGYTF,TGTGCCAGCAGTTACTCGGAGGTAGATGGCTACACCTTC
TRBJ2-4,NA,TRBV2,NA,CASSESSRGFLAKNIQYF,TGTGCCAGCAGTGAATCGTCGCGGGGCTTTCTAGCCAAAAACATTCAGTACTTC
TRBJ1-5,NA,TRBV28,NA,CASSSPNLPGGEVPQHF,TGTGCCAGCAGTTCTCCCAACTTACCAGGAGGCGAGGTGCCCCAGCATTTT
TRBJ2-3,NA,TRBV30,NA,CAWSTGRGEDTQYF,TGTGCCTGGAGTACCGGGAGAGGCGAAGATACGCAGTATTTT
TRBJ1-4,TRBD1,TRBV5-1,NA,CASSSDRVGEKLFF,TGCGCCAGCAGTTCGGACAGGGTAGGAGAAAAACTGTTTTTT
TRBJ2-2,NA,TRBV5-1,NA,CASNVGQLTGELFF,TGCGCCAGCAATGTTGGACAGTTAACCGGGGAGCTGTTTTTT
TRBJ1-1,NA,TRBV30,once,CAWTPRAGGSTEAFF,TGTGCCTGGACCCCTAGGGCCGGGGGAAGCACTGAAGCTTTCTTT
TRBJ1-1,NA,TRBV5-6,NA,CASSHPIIGGTGTEAFF,TGTGCCAGCAGCCACCCTATTATTGGGGGGACGGGTACTGAAGCTTTCTTT
TRBJ1-4,NA,TRBV30,few,CAWRFSGGGTNEKLFF,TGTGCCTGGAGATTTTCCGGGGGGGGAACTAATGAAAAACTGTTTTTT
TRBJ2-1,TRBD1,TRBV29-1,NA,CSVGTGGSYNEQFF,TGCAGCGTCGGGACAGGGGGTTCCTACAATGAGCAGTTCTTC
TRBJ2-3,NA,TRBV6-6,NA,CASGYLTDTQYF,TGTGCCAGCGGCTACTTAACAGATACGCAGTATTTT
TRBJ2-1,NA,TRBV19,NA,CASSMVTAVGNEQFF,TGTGCCAGTAGTATGGTAACAGCCGTGGGCAATGAGCAGTTCTTC
TRBJ1-5,NA,TRBV6-1,few,CASSAQMNGYSNQPQHF,TGTGCCAGCAGTGCCCAGATGAACGGGTATAGCAATCAGCCCCAGCATTTT
TRBJ2-3,TRBD2,TRBV5-1,NA,CASTYSGVEQATQYF,TGCGCCAGCACTTATAGCGGGGTCGAACAGGCTACGCAGTATTTT
TRBJ2-5,NA,TRBV4-1,NA,CASSQEGGREGYF,TGCGCCAGCAGCCAAGAGGGGGGAAGAGAGGGGTACTTC
TRBJ1-5,NA,TRBV7-6,NA,CASSLVAFSNQPQHF,TGTGCCAGCAGCTTAGTGGCTTTTAGCAATCAGCCCCAGCATTTT
TRBJ1-1,NA,TRBV19,NA,CASLRTDMNTEAFF,TGTGCCAGCTTGAGGACAGACATGAACACTGAAGCTTTCTTT
TRBJ1-1,NA,TRBV6-4,NA,CASSDTQGITEAFF,TGTGCCAGCAGTGACACACAGGGTATCACTGAAGCTTTCTTT
TRBJ2-3,TRBD2,TRBV6-5,NA,CASSYSGGAGSAQYF,TGTGCCAGCAGTTACTCCGGGGGGGCCGGCTCCGCGCAGTATTTT
TRBJ1-4,NA,TRBV30,NA,CAWSVAFGGSGGKLFF,TGTGCCTGGAGTGTAGCTTTCGGGGGGAGTGGGGGAAAACTGTTTTTT
TRBJ1-4,NA,TRBV4-3,NA,CASSQGGLKLFF,TGCGCCAGCAGCCAAGGGGGACTCAAACTGTTTTTT
TRBJ1-5,NA,TRBV27,NA,CASRFGENSNQPQHF,TGTGCCAGCAGATTTGGGGAGAATAGCAATCAGCCCCAGCATTTT
TRBJ1-2,NA,TRBV15,NA,CATSRGTNYGYTF,TGTGCCACCAGCAGGGGGACAAACTATGGCTACACCTTC
TRBJ1-4,NA,TRBV6-5,NA,CASRRTVTNEKLFF,TGTGCCAGCAGACGGACAGTCACTAATGAAAAACTGTTTTTT
TRBJ2-1,TRBD1,TRBV11-2,NA,CASSLRRDRDYNEQFF,TGTGCCAGCAGTTTACGCCGGGACAGGGACTACAATGAGCAGTTCTTC
TRBJ2-7,NA,TRBV21-1,NA,CASSKVGLAGDSRRQYF,TGTGCCAGCAGCAAAGTGGGACTAGCGGGGGATAGCCGTCGGCAGTACTTC
TRBJ2-5,NA,TRBV7-6,NA,CASSYNTGEYQETQYF,TGTGCCAGCAGCTATAACACGGGAGAGTACCAAGAGACCCAGTACTTC
TRBJ2-2,NA,TRBV9,NA,CASSVVQNTGELFF,TGTGCCAGCAGCGTAGTGCAGAACACCGGGGAGCTGTTTTTT